The text below deals with one T cell receptor beta chain. Its antigen is currently unknown. Researchers made TCR cDNA using 5'RACE template switching, and this step added a universal primer site and UMIs. In TCRdb, the 5' RACE reads were re-called with MiXCR into one record per CDR3 protein. Here the sample spans roughly 320,000 distinct CDR3 sequences, around 11% being singletons. The data were taken from a study of T cells after yellow fever vaccination. Study information: Preparing low-cell-number fractions relied on SMART-Seq v4 Ultra Low Input.

Study-wide results and limits: Weaker, the secondary response had a peak occurring faster, on day 5 versus 15. Clonotypes found in both CD4 and CD8 compartments made up a small share.

Deletions cut 0 bases from V and 7 bases from J, with 7 bases between. Per germline, CDR1 SGHRS and CDR2 YFSETQ. This CDR3 spans 12 amino acids. J is TRBJ1-1 and V is TRBV5-1, with D unclear. The input for sequencing was CD4+ T cells sorted from PBMCs, taken 45 days after the yellow fever booster vaccination. The sequence derives from a man aged 18 to 30 who received the YFV17D yellow fever vaccine. CDR3 coding DNA: TGCGCCAGCAGCTTGGGGGAGAGTGAAGCTTTCTTT. It encodes CASSLGESEAFF.